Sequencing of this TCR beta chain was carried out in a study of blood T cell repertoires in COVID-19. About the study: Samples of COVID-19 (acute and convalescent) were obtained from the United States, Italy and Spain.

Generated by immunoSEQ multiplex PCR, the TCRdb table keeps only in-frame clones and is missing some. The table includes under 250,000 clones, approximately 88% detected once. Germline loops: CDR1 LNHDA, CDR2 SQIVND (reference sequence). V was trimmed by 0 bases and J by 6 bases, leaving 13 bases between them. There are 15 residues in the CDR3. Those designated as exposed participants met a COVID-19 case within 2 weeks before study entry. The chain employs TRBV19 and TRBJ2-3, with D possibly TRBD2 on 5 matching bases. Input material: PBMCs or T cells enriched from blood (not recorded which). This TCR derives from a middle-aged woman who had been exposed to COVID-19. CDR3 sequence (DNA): TGTGCCAGTAGTATAGAACGGCGAGGGCCCGATACGCAGTATTTT. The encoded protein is CASSIERRGPDTQYF.